Listed below are T cell receptor beta chains from one sample, sequenced in a study of blood T cell repertoires in COVID-19. TCRdb's table, derived via immunoSEQ multiplex PCR, lists solely in-frame clones and lacks some. The sample includes more than 130,000 clones, approximately 80% of them seen just once. Sequenced sample: peripheral blood. These receptors were collected from a human donor in a cohort sampled during active COVID-19. Each CDR3 is given with its conserved first and last residue. A D gene is named only where the DNA matches it firmly. Not all rows give a size; the values are once, few, many and, for expanded clones, a class.

DNA: TGTGCCAGCAGCCTATATGGGGGGGCGGAAGATACGCAGTATTTT
CDR3: CASSLYGGAEDTQYF
D: .
size: .
J: TRBJ2-3
V: TRBV7-3

DNA: TGTGCCAGCACACAGCTCTGGACCGGGGAGCTGTTTTTT
CDR3: CASTQLWTGELFF
D: .
size: .
J: TRBJ2-2
V: TRBV2

DNA: TGTGCCAGCAGCCCCCTGCGGGGTAGCACAGATACGCAGTATTTT
CDR3: CASSPLRGSTDTQYF
D: .
size: .
J: TRBJ2-3
V: TRBV7-9

DNA: TGTGCCAGCAGCACGGCCCTAGGGGGCACCTACAATGAGCAGTTCTTC
CDR3: CASSTALGGTYNEQFF
D: TRBD1
size: .
J: TRBJ2-1
V: TRBV13

DNA: TGTGCCTGGAGTGGGCGGGACGGGCTTAATGAAAAACTGTTTTTT
CDR3: CAWSGRDGLNEKLFF
D: .
size: .
J: TRBJ1-4
V: TRBV30

DNA: TGTGCCAGTAGTCTTACAGGGGGTAACCAGCCCCAGCATTTT
CDR3: CASSLTGGNQPQHF
D: TRBD1
size: .
J: TRBJ1-5
V: TRBV19

DNA: TGCGCCAGCACCCTGACAGGGGGCGCAGAGACCCAGTACTTC
CDR3: CASTLTGGAETQYF
D: TRBD1
size: few
J: TRBJ2-5
V: TRBV5-1

DNA: TGTGCCACCAGTGATCCCGGGACAGCTAACACCGGGGAGCTGTTTTTT
CDR3: CATSDPGTANTGELFF
D: TRBD1
size: .
J: TRBJ2-2
V: TRBV24-1

DNA: TGTGCCAGCAGCCCCCGGACAGGGGCGGGGAACACCGGGGAGCTGTTTTTT
CDR3: CASSPRTGAGNTGELFF
D: TRBD1
size: .
J: TRBJ2-2
V: TRBV9

DNA: TGTGCCAGCAGCTCCCGACAGGGGTTAGGCTACACCTTC
CDR3: CASSSRQGLGYTF
D: TRBD1
size: few
J: TRBJ1-2
V: TRBV14

DNA: TGTGCCAGCAGCCGGGGTGACGGGACAAGGACCCCGCCCCAGCATTTT
CDR3: CASSRGDGTRTPPQHF
D: .
size: .
J: TRBJ1-5
V: TRBV5-8

DNA: TGTGCCAGCAGCCCCGGACTAGCGGGGGGTCGAGGAGAGACCCAGTACTTC
CDR3: CASSPGLAGGRGETQYF
D: TRBD2
size: .
J: TRBJ2-5
V: TRBV7-2

DNA: TGTGCCAGCAGGCGGGGGGGGATGGGCTCAGATACGCAGTATTTT
CDR3: CASRRGGMGSDTQYF
D: TRBD2
size: .
J: TRBJ2-3
V: TRBV6-4

DNA: TGTGCCAGTACTAACCTTAGAAGGGACCGGAGGGGCAATCAGCCCCAGCATTTT
CDR3: CASTNLRRDRRGNQPQHF
D: .
size: .
J: TRBJ1-5
V: TRBV19

DNA: TGTGCCAGTTCCCCGGACAGGTTTGCGGAAAGGACCTTC
CDR3: CASSPDRFAERTF
D: TRBD1
size: .
J: TRBJ1-2
V: TRBV19

DNA: TGCAGTGCTAGTAAGGCGTCTAGCGGGGTCCAAGAGACCCAGTACTTC
CDR3: CSASKASSGVQETQYF
D: TRBD2
size: .
J: TRBJ2-5
V: TRBV20-1

DNA: TGCGCCAGCCGGCGAGGTATTGAAGATACGCAGTATTTT
CDR3: CASRRGIEDTQYF
D: .
size: once
J: TRBJ2-3
V: TRBV5-1

DNA: TGTGCCAGTAGACAACCGGGACAGGGGATAATGAACACTGAAGCTTTCTTT
CDR3: CASRQPGQGIMNTEAFF
D: TRBD1
size: .
J: TRBJ1-1
V: TRBV19

DNA: TGTGCCAGTTCTCAGGGGAACACTGAAGCTTTCTTT
CDR3: CASSQGNTEAFF
D: .
size: few
J: TRBJ1-1
V: TRBV7-9

DNA: TGTGCCAGCAGCTTAGATCCCAGTACAACCGGGGAGCTGTTTTTT
CDR3: CASSLDPSTTGELFF
D: .
size: .
J: TRBJ2-2
V: TRBV11-3

DNA: TGTGCCAGCTCACCATCTCGGACTGACACCGGGGAGCTGTTTTTT
CDR3: CASSPSRTDTGELFF
D: .
size: .
J: TRBJ2-2
V: TRBV18

DNA: TGTGCCAGCAGTGACTCGAAGTGGTGGAGCTCTGGAAACACCATATATTTT
CDR3: CASSDSKWWSSGNTIYF
D: .
size: .
J: TRBJ1-3
V: TRBV6-4

DNA: TGTGCCAGTAGCATAGCGGGGGGTTCCTACAATGAGCAGTTCTTC
CDR3: CASSIAGGSYNEQFF
D: TRBD2
size: many
J: TRBJ2-1
V: TRBV9

DNA: TGTGCCAGCAGTCATCCGGACACGTCTGGGACCTTC
CDR3: CASSHPDTSGTF
D: .
size: few
J: TRBJ1-2
V: TRBV28

DNA: TGTGCCAGCTCTCTCGACAGGGTTAATTCACCCCTCCACTTT
CDR3: CASSLDRVNSPLHF
D: TRBD1
size: .
J: TRBJ1-6
V: TRBV18

DNA: TGTGCCACCAGGCGGGACCCAAACACCGGGGAGCTGTTTTTT
CDR3: CATRRDPNTGELFF
D: .
size: .
J: TRBJ2-2
V: TRBV15

DNA: TGTGCCACCTCCTCGGGTAGCGGGGGGCCCGATACGCAGTATTTT
CDR3: CATSSGSGGPDTQYF
D: TRBD2
size: .
J: TRBJ2-3
V: TRBV24-1

DNA: TGTGCCAGCAGCTTATTCGGGCAGGGCCGATATAATTCACCCCTCCACTTT
CDR3: CASSLFGQGRYNSPLHF
D: .
size: .
J: TRBJ1-6
V: TRBV7-3

DNA: TGTGCCACCAGGGGCACGCACCTTAACACTGAAGCTTTCTTT
CDR3: CATRGTHLNTEAFF
D: .
size: .
J: TRBJ1-1
V: TRBV2

DNA: TGTGCCAGCAGCCCCGGGACAACCCCCTACGAGCAGTACTTC
CDR3: CASSPGTTPYEQYF
D: .
size: .
J: TRBJ2-7
V: TRBV6-5

DNA: TGCGCCAGCAGCTTCAGAGGGAACACTGAAGCTTTCTTT
CDR3: CASSFRGNTEAFF
D: .
size: .
J: TRBJ1-1
V: TRBV5-1

DNA: TGTGCCAGCAGCTCGGCGGTCAGACCCTTGGCCGGGGAGCTGTTTTTT
CDR3: CASSSAVRPLAGELFF
D: .
size: once
J: TRBJ2-2
V: TRBV7-9

DNA: TGTGCCAGCAGCCCAAAGGGTAGCCCCCGAGGGGGCTATGGCTACACCTTC
CDR3: CASSPKGSPRGGYGYTF
D: .
size: .
J: TRBJ1-2
V: TRBV21-1

DNA: TGTGCCAGCAGATCTAGCGGGGATCTCTCCTACGAGCAGTACTTC
CDR3: CASRSSGDLSYEQYF
D: TRBD2
size: .
J: TRBJ2-7
V: TRBV2

DNA: TGTGCCAGTAGGCCGGGACAGGGGACTTCTGGGGCCAACGTCCTGACTTTC
CDR3: CASRPGQGTSGANVLTF
D: TRBD1
size: .
J: TRBJ2-6
V: TRBV19

DNA: TGTGCCAGCAGCTTAGCCGGTGCCCATAGCTCTGGAAACACCATATATTTT
CDR3: CASSLAGAHSSGNTIYF
D: .
size: .
J: TRBJ1-3
V: TRBV7-9

DNA: TGTGCCAGCAGCCAAGGCGGGGGCACCTACGAGCAGTACTTC
CDR3: CASSQGGGTYEQYF
D: .
size: .
J: TRBJ2-7
V: TRBV3-1/TRBV3-2

DNA: TGTGCCAGCAGCCTGGGCGGGGGGCTGGGGGAGACCCAGTACTTC
CDR3: CASSLGGGLGETQYF
D: TRBD2
size: .
J: TRBJ2-5
V: TRBV27

DNA: TGTGCCAGCAGCTTATCCGCAGCAGGGCCGGAAAAACTGTTTTTT
CDR3: CASSLSAAGPEKLFF
D: .
size: .
J: TRBJ1-4
V: TRBV7-9

DNA: TGTGCCAGCAGTGAAGGGGTCGGGACCTACGAGCAGTACTTC
CDR3: CASSEGVGTYEQYF
D: .
size: .
J: TRBJ2-7
V: TRBV2

DNA: TGTGCCAGCAGCAGGACTAGTAATGAGCAGTTCTTC
CDR3: CASSRTSNEQFF
D: TRBD2
size: once
J: TRBJ2-1
V: TRBV7-2

DNA: TGTGCCATCAGTGAGCCCAGGGGAACTTATAATTCACCCCTCCACTTT
CDR3: CAISEPRGTYNSPLHF
D: .
size: .
J: TRBJ1-6
V: TRBV10-3

DNA: TGCGCCAGCAGTCAATTCCGGGACAGACTCTACAATGAGCAGTTCTTC
CDR3: CASSQFRDRLYNEQFF
D: TRBD1
size: .
J: TRBJ2-1
V: TRBV23-1

DNA: TGTGCCAGCAGTTACCCTCTCCGAGTAGCGCATCGCACAGATACGCAGTATTTT
CDR3: CASSYPLRVAHRTDTQYF
D: .
size: .
J: TRBJ2-3
V: TRBV6-2/TRBV6-3

DNA: TGTGCCAGCAGTTTAAGTGGCTTGAACACTGAAGCTTTCTTT
CDR3: CASSLSGLNTEAFF
D: .
size: .
J: TRBJ1-1
V: TRBV28

DNA: TGTGCCAGCAGGAGAGACAGCCCTAATTCACCCCTCCACTTT
CDR3: CASRRDSPNSPLHF
D: .
size: .
J: TRBJ1-6
V: TRBV2

DNA: TGTGCCAGCAGCTGGGACTCGAGCTCCTACGAGCAGTACTTC
CDR3: CASSWDSSSYEQYF
D: .
size: .
J: TRBJ2-7
V: TRBV7-3

DNA: TGTGCCAGCAGTGAAGAGACTAGCGGATACAATGAGCAGTTCTTC
CDR3: CASSEETSGYNEQFF
D: TRBD2
size: .
J: TRBJ2-1
V: TRBV2

DNA: TGTGCCAGCAGCGCCGACATTTCTGGGGCCAACGTCCTGACTTTC
CDR3: CASSADISGANVLTF
D: .
size: .
J: TRBJ2-6
V: TRBV7-8

DNA: TGCGCCAGCAGCCCCCAACCCCACACAGGGGGCGACAATTCACCCCTCCACTTT
CDR3: CASSPQPHTGGDNSPLHF
D: TRBD1
size: .
J: TRBJ1-6
V: TRBV5-1

DNA: TGTGCCAGCAGCCCCCGGAACACTGAAGCTTTCTTT
CDR3: CASSPRNTEAFF
D: .
size: .
J: TRBJ1-1
V: TRBV5-4

DNA: TGCGCCAGCAGCCAAGGGACAGCGACCGAAAAACTGTTTTTT
CDR3: CASSQGTATEKLFF
D: .
size: .
J: TRBJ1-4
V: TRBV4-1

DNA: TGCGCCAGCAGCTTGGCACAGGGGGCTAATTCACCCCTCCACTTT
CDR3: CASSLAQGANSPLHF
D: TRBD1
size: many
J: TRBJ1-6
V: TRBV5-1

DNA: TGTGCCAGCAGCCAAGATCTCTTAGGGGGCGGTGGCGGGGAGCTGTTTTTT
CDR3: CASSQDLLGGGGGELFF
D: TRBD1
size: once
J: TRBJ2-2
V: TRBV3-1/TRBV3-2

DNA: TGTGCCAGCAGCTTGAGTCTGACAGGGGGCCAAAATCAGCCCCAGCATTTT
CDR3: CASSLSLTGGQNQPQHF
D: TRBD1
size: .
J: TRBJ1-5
V: TRBV5-6

DNA: TGTGCCAGCAGCCTGACGGACAGTGCAAACACTGAAGCTTTCTTT
CDR3: CASSLTDSANTEAFF
D: .
size: .
J: TRBJ1-1
V: TRBV11-1

DNA: TGTGCCAGCAGCTCCGCGGGACAGGGGTTAAACTATGGCTACACCTTC
CDR3: CASSSAGQGLNYGYTF
D: TRBD1
size: .
J: TRBJ1-2
V: TRBV7-9